This T cell receptor (beta chain) emerged from a study of low-dose radiotherapy and immunotherapy resistance in tumors. In the study overall: Oral aspirin 300 mg was taken by patients daily for four cycles from cycle 1 day 1.

CDR3 length equals 16 residues. V lost 6 bases and J 5 bases, leaving 20 bases between the germline ends. TRAV and TRBV primers primed cDNA for both TCRalpha and TCRbeta. Both a constant-region primer and a V-primer adapter served to amplify TCRs across roughly 20 PCR cycles. Isolated mRNA underwent amplification via in vitro transcription. A single record per CDR3 protein comes from TCRdb applying MiXCR to the reads. This table holds around 83,000 distinct CDR3 sequences, approximately 20% found once. Time point defined: before trial treatment. Each donor was administered nivolumab, ipilimumab, aspirin, low-dose cyclophosphamide and low-dose radiotherapy. As a condition of eligibility, patients had advanced solid tumors lacking tumor-infiltrating lymphocytes.

The source material was PBMCs, sampled before treatment. The chain links TRBV12-3 or TRBV12-4 to TRBJ1-5; perhaps TRBD1 as D (6 bases). The TCR originated in a male donor with prostate cancer. The CDR3 DNA sequence: TGTGCCAGCAGGTACCTCGGGGGTGCAGGGGATCAGCCCCAGCATTTT. It encodes CASRYLGGAGDQPQHF.